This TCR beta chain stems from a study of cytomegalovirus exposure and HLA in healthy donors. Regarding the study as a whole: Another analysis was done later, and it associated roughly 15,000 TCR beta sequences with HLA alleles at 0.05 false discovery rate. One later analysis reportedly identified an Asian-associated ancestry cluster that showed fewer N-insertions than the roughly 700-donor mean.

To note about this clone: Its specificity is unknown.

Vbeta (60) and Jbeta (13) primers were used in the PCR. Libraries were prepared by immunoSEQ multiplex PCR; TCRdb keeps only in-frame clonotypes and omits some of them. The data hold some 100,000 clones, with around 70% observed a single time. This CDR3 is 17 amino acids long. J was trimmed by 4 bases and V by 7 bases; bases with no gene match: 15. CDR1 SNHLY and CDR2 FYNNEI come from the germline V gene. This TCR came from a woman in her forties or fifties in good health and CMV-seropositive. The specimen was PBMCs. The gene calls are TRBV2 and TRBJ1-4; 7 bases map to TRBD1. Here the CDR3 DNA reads TGTGCCAGCAAGGGGACGAGAAGGGGGCCCTTTAATGAAAAACTGTTTTTT. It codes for CASKGTRRGPFNEKLFF.